The 27 T cell receptor beta chains presented below share a single source sample, sequenced in a study of radiotherapy plus CTLA-4 blockade in lung cancer. Assay: immunoSEQ multiplex PCR; the TCRdb copy retains only in-frame clones and omits some. This table has tens of thousands of clones, 77% appearing once. Sequencing used peripheral blood, obtained from a patient treated with radiotherapy plus ipilimumab. All receptors derive from a human donor with non-small cell lung cancer who had a partial response to radiotherapy plus ipilimumab.

In DNA, the CDR3 is TGTGCCAGCAGCTTGGGAAAAGGACAGTCACCCCTCCACTTT. Translated, it gives CASSLGKGQSPLHF. The rearrangement joins TRBV7-3 to TRBJ1-6; possible D gene TRBD1, 6 bases. With 3 bases removed from V and 10 bases from J, the gap between germline ends came to 13 bases. Germline V CDR1 and CDR2: SGHTA, FQGTGA. This CDR3 comprises 14 residues.

The chain couples TRBV14 to TRBJ2-5; TRBD1 agrees at 9 bases. Trimming cost V 2 bases and J 2 bases; bases outside gene matches: 6. CDR1 is SGHDN and CDR2 is FVKESK in the germline V gene. The CDR3 spans 16 residues. CDR3 sequence reads: CASSQRWGQGQETQYF. DNA for the CDR3: TGTGCCAGCAGCCAAAGATGGGGACAGGGTCAAGAGACCCAGTACTTC.

In this sample, this clone turned up once. The gene calls are TRBV7-2 and TRBJ1-3; D is undetermined. Germline CDR1 reads SGHTA; CDR2 reads FQGNSA. V gave up 0 bases and J gave up 7 bases, with 7 bases separating them. The CDR3 contains 13 residues. The CDR3 coding sequence is TGTGCCAGCAGCTTAGCAGAAGCTAACACCATATATTTT. It specifies CASSLAEANTIYF.

This clone turned up a few times. The V and J genes are TRBV7-6 and TRBJ1-1; the D is unclear. In germline, CDR1 is SGHVS, CDR2 FNYEAQ. Between the trimmed V and J ends, which lost 2 bases and 6 bases, there was a span of 7 bases. The CDR3 loop spans 12 amino acids. The CDR3 DNA sequence: TGTGCCAGCAGCTTAACGAGCGCTGAAGCTTTCTTT. It yields the protein CASSLTSAEAFF.

The V and J genes are TRBV28 and TRBJ2-1; 8 bases align to TRBD2. The CDR3 runs to 15 residues. J lost 1 base, V lost 5 bases, and 4 bases had no gene match. In germline, CDR1 is MDHEN, CDR2 SYDVKM. The CDR3 reads CASSSGGRSYNEQFF. DNA of the CDR3: TGTGCCAGCAGTAGCGGGGGCCGTTCCTACAATGAGCAGTTCTTC.

V usage is TRBV19 and J usage is TRBJ1-5, with D maybe TRBD1 (6 bases). The ends were cut back, 3 bases at V and 8 bases at J, with 14 bases in the middle. The CDR3 runs 14 residues. Germline lookup yields CDR1 LNHDA and CDR2 SQIVND (reference sequence). The CDR3 here is CASSMGQGWEPQHF. Written as DNA, the CDR3 is TGTGCCAGTAGTATGGGGCAGGGGTGGGAGCCCCAGCATTTT.

V usage is TRBV10-1 and J usage is TRBJ2-2, with D possibly being TRBD1 (5 bases). V dropped 2 bases and J dropped 3 bases, with 10 bases sitting between them. The germline V gene has CDR1 WNHNN and CDR2 SYGVQD (reference sequence). The CDR3 covers 15 residues. As DNA, the CDR3 is TGCGCCAGCAGTGAGAGAGGACATTACACCGGGGAGCTGTTTTTT. Amino acids: CASSERGHYTGELFF.

This clone came up once. V gene TRBV7-3 combines with J gene TRBJ1-3, with a tentative D call TRBD1 (6 bases). Looked up from germline, CDR1 is SGHTA and CDR2 is FQGTGA. The CDR3 runs 15 residues. V gave up 1 base and J gave up 2 bases, with 9 bases separating them. The DNA of the CDR3 is TGTGCCAGCAGCTTAATGGGGGCTACTGGAAACACCATATATTTT. This translates into CASSLMGATGNTIYF.

The genes are TRBV30 and TRBJ1-2, with 9 bases fitting TRBD1. V dropped 1 base and J dropped 2; count of bases not matched to a gene: 2. CDR3 length: 14 amino acids. Germline CDR1 is GTSNPN and CDR2 is SVGIG (reference sequence). This CDR3 reads CAWSDGQGNYGYTF. In nucleotides, the CDR3 is TGTGCCTGGAGTGACGGACAGGGGAACTATGGCTACACCTTC.

V is TRBV5-1 and J is TRBJ1-4; D perhaps matches TRBD1 (5 bases). Trimming pared 1 base from V and 8 bases from J, leaving 12 bases between. In germline, CDR1 is SGHRS, CDR2 YFSETQ. The CDR3 has 14 residues. CDR3 residues: CASSLSGGEEKLFF. The CDR3 DNA reads TGCGCCAGCAGCTTGAGCGGGGGTGAGGAAAAACTGTTTTTT.

This clone was found a few times. V is TRBV6-5 and J is TRBJ2-2, with 7 bases identical to TRBD1. The germline V gene has CDR1 MNHEY and CDR2 SVGAGI. The CDR3 is made up of 15 amino acids. With V trimmed by 2 bases and J by 3 bases, 3 bases remained unmatched. The CDR3, as DNA: TGTGCCAGCAGTTACGCGACAGGGTACACCGGGGAGCTGTTTTTT. It translates to CASSYATGYTGELFF.

By sample fraction, this clone is medium-sized. The chain employs TRBV2 and TRBJ2-7; D uncertain. The CDR3 covers 12 residues. CDR1 and CDR2 from the germline V gene are SNHLY and FYNNEI. V gave up 8 bases and J gave up 2 bases, with 10 bases separating them. CDR3 DNA: TGTGCCAGCGGGCCCACTGCCTACGAGCAGTACTTC. This sequence encodes CASGPTAYEQYF. Complete variable domain (other parts from reference TRBV2 and TRBJ2-7): EPEVTQTPSHQVTQMGQEVILRCVPISNHLYFYWYRQILGQKVEFLVSFYNNEISEKSEIFDDQFSVERPDGSNFTLKIRSTKLEDSAMYFCASGPTAYEQYFGPGTRLTVT.

For the CDR3, the DNA is TGTGCCAGCAGCCAAGCAGACTACCCCCAAGAGACCCAGTACTTC. Its translation is CASSQADYPQETQYF. This sequence joins TRBV4-2 and TRBJ2-5; D is possibly TRBD2 (5 bases). Trimming removed 1 base at V and 1 base at J, with 10 bases between. The CDR3 is 15 residues long. CDR1 and CDR2 (germline): LGHNA, YNFKEQ.

This clone was observed a single time. This chain links TRBV7-9 with TRBJ1-2; 8 nucleotides line up with TRBD1. The trim removed 2 bases at V and 0 bases at J, leaving 5 bases unmatched. CDR1 and CDR2 from the germline V gene are SEHNR and FQNEAQ (reference sequence). This CDR3 is built from 16 residues. In DNA form, the CDR3 reads TGTGCCAGCAGCTTAAGAGACAGGGGCCCTAACTATGGCTACACCTTC. Translated: CASSLRDRGPNYGYTF.

This chain uses TRBV9 with TRBJ2-7; D possibly corresponds to TRBD1 (6 bases). Germline V gives CDR1 SGDLS, CDR2 YYNGEE. The germline V and J ends were trimmed by 10 bases and 5 bases, with 19 bases remaining between them. CDR3 size: 13 residues. The CDR3 DNA follows: TGTGCCGGTAGCCGGAGACAGGACGACGAGCAGTACTTC. Its translation is CAGSRRQDDEQYF.

The rearrangement links TRBV5-5 to TRBJ2-1, with TRBD2 identical over 14 bases. V lost 2 bases and J lost 6; bases outside the gene matches: 1. The CDR3 runs 15 residues. Germline lookup yields CDR1 SGHKS and CDR2 YYEKEE (reference sequence). This chain's CDR3 is CASSFGLAGGNEQFF. CDR3 coding DNA: TGTGCCAGCAGCTTCGGACTAGCGGGGGGCAATGAGCAGTTCTTC.

The chain recombines TRBV11-2 with TRBJ2-1; D is unresolved. The V and J ends lost 8 bases and 7 bases respectively, with 9 bases between them. Germline V gives CDR1 SGHAT, CDR2 FQNNGV. The CDR3 loop spans 11 amino acids. The CDR3 reads CASRVGNEQFF. DNA for the CDR3: TGTGCCAGCCGGGTTGGGAATGAGCAGTTCTTC.

In nucleotides, the CDR3 is TGTGCCAGCAGCGTAGAGGGGGCGGAGCCTCAATGGGAGACCCAGTACTTC. The encoded protein is CASSVEGAEPQWETQYF. The rearrangement joins TRBV9 to TRBJ2-5, with TRBD1 matching 7 bases. The CDR3 has 17 residues. The ends lost 0 bases at V and 5 bases at J; junction bases unmatched: 13. The germline CDR1 and CDR2 sequences are SGDLS and YYNGEE.

In its sample, this clone was seen a few times. This sequence joins TRBV7-9 and TRBJ2-2; perhaps TRBD1 as D (6 bases). This CDR3 is 17 amino acids long. Germline assignment: CDR1 SEHNR and CDR2 FQNEAQ (reference sequence). V dropped 4 bases and J dropped 4 bases, with 19 bases sitting between them. The CDR3 DNA sequence: TGTGCCAGCAGCTCCCCATTACAGGGTCTGGGCACCGGGGAGCTGTTTTTT. Encoded protein: CASSSPLQGLGTGELFF.

The chain links TRBV5-1 to TRBJ1-6, with TRBD1 matching 7 bases. The V gene's germline CDR1 is SGHRS and CDR2 YFSETQ. V shed 3 bases, J shed 0 bases, and the junction held 9 bases outside the gene matches. The CDR3 runs 18 residues. For the CDR3, the DNA is TGCGCCAGCAGCTATACAGGGGTCCCCAGCTCCTATAATTCACCCCTCCACTTT. Translation gives CASSYTGVPSSYNSPLHF.

This clone showed up just once. This rearrangement joins TRBV13 to TRBJ2-4, with no clear D. Germline-derived CDR1 and CDR2 are PRHDT and FYEKMQ (reference sequence). V lost 1 base to trimming and J lost 0 bases, with 7 bases between them. The CDR3 has 15 amino acids. CDR3 bases: TGTGCCAGCAGCTTAGCCGACTTAGCCAAAAACATTCAGTACTTC. It encodes CASSLADLAKNIQYF.

This clone was seen more than once but under ten times. The rearrangement joins TRBV18 to TRBJ1-1; 7 bases fit TRBD1. CDR1 is KGHSH and CDR2 is LQKENI in the germline V gene. Unmatched junction bases numbered 2, after V lost 3 bases and J lost 4 bases. This CDR3 contains 13 residues. The CDR3 loop reads CASSPTGTTEAFF. The DNA of the CDR3 is TGTGCCAGCTCACCGACAGGGACCACTGAAGCTTTCTTT.

This clone was detected a few times. CDR3 nucleotides: TGTGCCATCAGTGAGTACACCTTGACAGGGCGCACTGAAGCTTTCTTT. This gives the protein CAISEYTLTGRTEAFF. This chain connects TRBV10-3 to TRBJ1-1; 7 bases match TRBD1. CDR3 length: 16 residues. Germline V gene data show CDR1 as ENHRY and CDR2 as SYGVKD. V gave up 1 base and J gave up 4 bases; unmatched junction bases: 9.

The gene calls are TRBV18 and TRBJ1-2; 10 positions agree with TRBD1. Germline assignment: CDR1 KGHSH and CDR2 LQKENI. The CDR3 extends over 16 amino acids. The V segment lost 3 bases and the J segment 4 bases; nucleotides outside the gene matches: 8. The chain's CDR3 is CASSPVGTGVLYGYTF. CDR3 nucleotides: TGTGCCAGCTCACCTGTCGGGACAGGGGTTCTCTATGGCTACACCTTC.

The chain is built from TRBV2 and TRBJ2-5, with D maybe TRBD2 (5 bases). This CDR3 has 14 residues. The V and J ends lost 5 bases and 7 bases respectively, with 17 bases between them. CDR1 and CDR2 (germline): SNHLY, FYNNEI. Here the CDR3 reads CASSNTAGRGTQYF. In DNA form, the CDR3 reads TGTGCCAGCAGTAATACCGCGGGTCGGGGGACCCAGTACTTC.

This chain uses TRBV9 with TRBJ2-5; 7 nucleotides line up with TRBD1. The CDR3 is 15 residues long. Germline CDR1 is SGDLS and CDR2 is YYNGEE. After removal of 0 bases from V and 2 bases from J, the junction contained 4 bases not matched to a gene. CDR3 sequence (DNA): TGTGCCAGCAGCGTAGCTGTGACAGGGCAAGAGACCCAGTACTTC. Amino acids: CASSVAVTGQETQYF.

This clone was counted between two and nine times. The rearrangement links TRBV5-1 to TRBJ2-7; possibly TRBD2 for D (5 bases). V was trimmed by 4 bases and J by 1 base, leaving 9 bases between them. The CDR3 runs to 13 residues. Germline V CDR1 and CDR2: SGHRS, YFSETQ. In DNA, the CDR3 is TGCGCCAGCAGCCGGGGTGATTCCTACGAGCAGTACTTC. Residues: CASSRGDSYEQYF.